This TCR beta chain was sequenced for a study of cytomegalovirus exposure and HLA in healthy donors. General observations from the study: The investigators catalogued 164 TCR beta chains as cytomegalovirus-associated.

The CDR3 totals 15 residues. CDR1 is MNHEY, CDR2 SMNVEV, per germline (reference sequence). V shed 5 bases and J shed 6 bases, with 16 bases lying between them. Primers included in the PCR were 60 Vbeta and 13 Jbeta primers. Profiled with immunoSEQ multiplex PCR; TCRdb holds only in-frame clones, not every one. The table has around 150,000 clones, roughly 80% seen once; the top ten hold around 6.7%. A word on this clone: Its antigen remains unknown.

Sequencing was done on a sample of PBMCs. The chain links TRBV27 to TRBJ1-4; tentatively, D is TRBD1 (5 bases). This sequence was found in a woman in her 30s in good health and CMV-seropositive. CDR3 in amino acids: CASSPLRWGDEKLFF. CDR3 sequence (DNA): TGTGCCAGCAGTCCTTTGAGATGGGGGGATGAAAAACTGTTTTTT.